A selection of T cell receptor beta chains follows, all from one sample in a study of cytomegalovirus exposure and HLA in healthy donors. Assay used: immunoSEQ multiplex PCR; TCRdb lists only in-frame clones, some missing. This table holds over 150,000 clones, about 85% found once. Sequenced sample: PBMCs. The receptors stem from a boy between 2 and 10 years old in good health and CMV-seronegative. Each CDR3 is given with its conserved first and last residue. The D gene is left open where the match is weak. A clone size is listed for some rows: how often the clone was seen (once, few, many), or a class if it is expanded.

TRBV11-2	TRBJ2-5	TRBD2	.	CASSLDRGRALLETQYF	TGTGCCAGCAGCTTAGATCGCGGGAGGGCCCTCTTAGAGACCCAGTACTTC
TRBV29-1	TRBJ2-1	TRBD2	.	CSVEEAGGSYNEQFF	TGCAGCGTTGAAGAGGCGGGAGGTTCATACAATGAGCAGTTCTTC
TRBV6-6	TRBJ2-1	TRBD2	.	CASSPRAGTSNNEQFF	TGTGCCAGCAGTCCTAGAGCCGGGACTAGCAACAATGAGCAGTTCTTC
TRBV11-2	TRBJ2-7	.	.	CASSLNYAYEQYF	TGTGCCAGCAGCTTGAACTATGCCTACGAGCAGTACTTC
TRBV5-1	TRBJ2-2	.	.	CASSLDIQAGAGELFF	TGCGCCAGCAGCTTGGATATACAGGCAGGGGCCGGGGAGCTGTTTTTT
TRBV7-9	TRBJ2-1	.	once	CASSLGAGPNEQFF	TGTGCCAGCAGCTTAGGGGCGGGTCCCAATGAGCAGTTCTTC
TRBV28	TRBJ2-6	.	.	CASSLIGGAGANVLTF	TGTGCCAGCAGTTTAATCGGCGGGGCTGGGGCCAACGTCCTGACTTTC
TRBV11-2	TRBJ2-7	TRBD2	.	CASSPIKRTSGRGYEQYF	TGTGCCAGCAGCCCTATAAAAAGGACTAGCGGGAGAGGATACGAGCAGTACTTC
TRBV7-9	TRBJ1-6	.	.	CASSLGDYNSPLHF	TGTGCCAGCAGCTTAGGAGATTATAATTCACCCCTCCACTTT
TRBV10-1	TRBJ2-1	TRBD1	.	CASSGDEGAAYNEQFF	TGCGCCAGCAGCGGAGACGAGGGGGCCGCCTACAATGAGCAGTTCTTC
TRBV4-2	TRBJ2-1	.	.	CASSQAWRDGPGGSYNEQFF	TGTGCCAGCAGCCAAGCATGGCGGGATGGGCCCGGAGGGTCCTACAATGAGCAGTTCTTC
TRBV6-1	TRBJ1-1	.	once	CAIETTNTEAFF	TGTGCCATCGAAACAACGAACACTGAAGCTTTCTTT
TRBV19	TRBJ1-1	TRBD1	.	CASSRIRDRNTEAFF	TGTGCCAGTAGCAGAATCCGGGACAGGAACACTGAAGCTTTCTTT
TRBV6-5	TRBJ2-2	.	.	CASSGSTGATGELFF	TGTGCCAGCAGTGGGTCGACAGGAGCCACCGGGGAGCTGTTTTTT
TRBV28	TRBJ2-1	TRBD2	.	CASRLAGISYNEQFF	TGTGCCAGCAGGTTAGCGGGGATCTCCTACAATGAGCAGTTCTTC
TRBV23-1	TRBJ2-1	TRBD1	.	CASSDETGRLGYEQFF	TGCGCCAGCAGTGACGAGACAGGGCGTCTGGGCTATGAGCAGTTCTTC
TRBV19	TRBJ2-1	TRBD1	.	CASSRQGGNEQFF	TGTGCCAGTAGTAGACAGGGTGGCAATGAGCAGTTCTTC
TRBV5-6	TRBJ1-2	TRBD1	once	CASSLGAGGRDGYTF	TGTGCCAGCAGCTTGGGGGCAGGGGGTAGGGATGGCTACACCTTC
TRBV19	TRBJ1-5	.	.	CASSIWGDQPQHF	TGTGCCAGTAGTATCTGGGGAGATCAGCCCCAGCATTTT
TRBV7-8	TRBJ1-3	TRBD1	.	CASSLAAGQGSGNTIYF	TGTGCCAGCAGCTTAGCCGCGGGACAGGGATCTGGAAACACCATATATTTT
TRBV10-3	TRBJ1-6	TRBD1	.	CAISGTGSSPLHF	TGTGCCATCAGTGGGACAGGGAGTTCACCCCTCCACTTT
TRBV11-2	TRBJ1-4	.	.	CASRGGSNEKLFF	TGTGCCAGCAGGGGGGGGTCCAATGAAAAACTGTTTTTT
TRBV5-1	TRBJ1-2	TRBD1	.	CASSPGTGRFLYGYTF	TGCGCCAGCAGCCCGGGGACAGGGCGTTTTCTCTATGGCTACACCTTC
TRBV30	TRBJ1-2	TRBD1	.	CAWSEGTGVNYGYTF	TGTGCCTGGAGTGAGGGGACAGGGGTTAACTATGGCTACACCTTC